This T cell receptor beta chain was recorded in a study of T cells in tumors after PD-1 blockade. Looked up from germline, CDR1 is KGHDR and CDR2 is SFDVKD. V gave up 3 bases and J gave up 8 bases; unmatched junction bases: 3. The CDR3 consists of 14 residues. TCRdb's copy holds only in-frame clones and misses some; the assay was immunoSEQ multiplex PCR. The table lists fewer than 50,000 clones, over 70% of them singletons, with roughly 4.1% in the top ten. This specimen was PBMCs, taken before anti-PD-1 treatment. The rearrangement joins TRBV24-1 to TRBJ1-2; TRBD1 aligns across 12 bases. This TCR was recovered from a human donor with basal cell carcinoma. CDR3 DNA sequence: TGTGCCACCAGTGATCCGGGACAGGGGGCCGGCTACACCTTC. Translated, it gives CATSDPGQGAGYTF.